The 27 T cell receptor beta chains reported below all come from one sample, sequenced in a study of PD-1 and CTLA-4 blockade in melanoma. The method was immunoSEQ multiplex PCR; TCRdb's version includes in-frame clones alone and lacks a portion of them. The sample includes more than 15,000 clones, approximately 70% of them seen just once. The sample here was CD8+ T cells from peripheral blood, taken from a patient given anti-PD-1 treatment. The receptor source for this set is a human donor with melanoma.

This clone rates as large. This chain uses TRBV4-1 with TRBJ2-1; D gene unclear. V lost 4 bases to trimming and J lost 0 bases, with 10 bases between them. This CDR3 is 15 amino acids long. Germline V gene lookup returns CDR1 MGHRA and CDR2 YSYEKL. The CDR3 sequence: CASSRDTSSYNEQFF. The CDR3 bases are TGCGCCAGCAGCCGCGACACGAGCTCCTACAATGAGCAGTTCTTC.

The chain uses TRBV6-5 and TRBJ1-1; D remains unclear. The V gene lost 2 bases and the J gene lost 5 bases, with 0 bases spanning the gap. The CDR3 loop spans 10 amino acids. Germline loops: CDR1 MNHEY, CDR2 SVGAGI. DNA for the CDR3: TGTGCCAGCAGTTACACTGAAGCTTTCTTT. Its protein product is CASSYTEAFF.

V is TRBV6-5 and J is TRBJ2-5; the match to TRBD1 covers 8 bases. The V segment lost 0 bases and the J segment 5 bases; nucleotides outside the gene matches: 5. The CDR3 contains 15 residues. Germline lookup yields CDR1 MNHEY and CDR2 SVGAGI. CDR3 in DNA: TGTGCCAGCAGTTACTCGGCAGGGGGCAGGGAGACCCAGTACTTC. This sequence encodes CASSYSAGGRETQYF.

Comments on this clone: Germline and junction disagree at one end, which may indicate a read error. The chain has TRBV12-3 or TRBV12-4 and TRBJ1-1; D is undetermined. The length of the CDR3 is 10 residues. CDR3 sequence reads: CASSLGEPFF. In nucleotides, the CDR3 is TGTGCCAGCAGTTTGGGTGAACCTTTCTTT.

CDR3 sequence: CASSEDRVTNYGYTF. CDR3 sequence (DNA): TGTGCCAGCAGTGAGGACAGGGTTACTAACTATGGCTACACCTTC. The V gene is TRBV25-1, the J gene TRBJ1-2, with TRBD1 matching over 8 bases. CDR1 is MGHDK, CDR2 SYGVNS, per germline. This CDR3 has 15 amino acids. V gave up 3 bases and J gave up 0 bases; unmatched junction bases: 3.

This clone was counted once. Mismatch with germline at one junction end may stem from a read error. The chain recombines TRBV7-9 with TRBJ2-3, with a possible D match to TRBD2 (5 bases). CDR1 and CDR2 from the germline V gene are SEHNR and FQNEAQ (reference sequence). The CDR3 has 17 residues. CDR3 sequence (DNA): TGTGCCATCAGCCTATGGGAGCCGCTCCGCGGAACAGATACGCAGTATTTT. It specifies CAISLWEPLRGTDTQYF.

This clone turned up a few times. The gene calls are TRBV3-1 (or the pseudogene TRBV3-2) and TRBJ2-7; 9 bases match TRBD1. Germline-derived CDR1 and CDR2 are LGHDT and YNNKEL (reference sequence). The CDR3 length is 19 residues. The trim removed 5 bases at V and 4 bases at J, leaving 21 bases unmatched. The CDR3 is CASSSITMGVGQGIYEQYF. In DNA, the CDR3 is TGTGCCAGCAGCTCGATTACTATGGGGGTAGGACAGGGGATTTACGAGCAGTACTTC.

This clone was counted a few times. J is TRBJ2-2 and V is TRBV9; either TRBD1 or TRBD2 may supply D (5 bases each). CDR1 and CDR2 (germline): SGDLS, YYNGEE. The CDR3 consists of 14 residues. V was shortened by 0 bases and J by 3 bases, with 6 bases between the two germline ends. CDR3 nucleotides: TGTGCCAGCAGCGTAGTGGGGGACACCGGGGAGCTGTTTTTT. Its translation: CASSVVGDTGELFF.

This clone was seen just once. The chain joins TRBV24-1 to TRBJ2-1; D is tentatively TRBD1 or TRBD2 (5 bases each). The CDR3 extends over 14 amino acids. With 0 bases removed from V and 4 bases from J, the gap between germline ends came to 6 bases. Germline V gene sequence: CDR1 KGHDR, CDR2 SFDVKD. CDR3 coding DNA: TGTGCCACCAGTGATTTGGAGGGGTACAATGAGCAGTTCTTC. It codes for CATSDLEGYNEQFF.

This chain connects TRBV7-9 to TRBJ1-1; 10 bases align to TRBD1. CDR3 size: 15 residues. The junction had 12 bases not matched to a gene; V was cut back by 3 bases and J by 11 bases. Germline V CDR1 and CDR2: SEHNR, FQNEAQ (reference sequence). CDR3 sequence (DNA): TGTGCCAGCAGCTTGCTGGGACAGGGGACACTGTCGGCTTTCTTT. Amino acid sequence: CASSLLGQGTLSAFF.

The chain is built from TRBV13 and TRBJ2-3; maybe TRBD2 (5 bases). The germline gives CDR1 PRHDT, CDR2 FYEKMQ (reference sequence). V shed 5 bases and J shed 9 bases, with 15 bases lying between them. The CDR3 has 13 residues. CDR3 amino acids: CASSMDRGRTQYF. CDR3 DNA sequence: TGTGCCAGCAGCATGGACCGGGGAAGGACGCAGTATTTT. Combining the CDR3 with reference TRBV13 and TRBJ2-3 gives the whole variable domain AAGVIQSPRHLIKEKRETATLKCYPIPRHDTVYWYQQGPGQDPQFLISFYEKMQSDKGSIPDRFSAQQFSDYHSELNMSSLELGDSALYFCASSMDRGRTQYFGPGTRLTVL.

The chain has TRBV10-3 and TRBJ1-1; tentative D call: TRBD1 (5 bases). Germline V CDR1 and CDR2: ENHRY, SYGVKD. The length of the CDR3 is 14 residues. Trimming left V 8 bases short and J 3 bases short, with 16 bases between. The CDR3 protein is CAIAQTTGDTEAFF. The CDR3 bases are TGTGCCATCGCCCAAACCACGGGGGACACTGAAGCTTTCTTT.

The rearrangement links TRBV7-9 to TRBJ2-2; 7 nucleotides agree with TRBD1. Losses at the gene ends were 2 bases for V and 1 base for J; bases not matched to a gene: 7. Germline-derived CDR1 and CDR2 are SEHNR and FQNEAQ (reference sequence). CDR3 length: 17 residues. CDR3 in DNA: TGTGCCAGCAGCTTAAGGCCCCGGACAGGGAACACCGGGGAGCTGTTTTTT. This codes for CASSLRPRTGNTGELFF.

A few counts support this clone. Other DNA sequences from this sample encode an identical CDR3 as well. The V call is TRBV6-5, the J call TRBJ2-3; the match to TRBD2 covers 12 bases. Unmatched junction bases numbered 1, after V lost 0 bases and J lost 6 bases. This CDR3 is built from 15 residues. CDR1 and CDR2 from the germline V gene are MNHEY and SVGAGI. DNA for the CDR3: TGTGCCAGCAGTTACTCGGGGACTAGCGGGGATACGCAGTATTTT. Translation gives CASSYSGTSGDTQYF.

This sequence joins TRBV27 and TRBJ1-1; D is unclear. Looked up from germline, CDR1 is MNHEY and CDR2 is SMNVEV (reference sequence). V lost 1 base, J lost 4 bases, and 7 bases lay in between. This CDR3 spans 13 amino acids. The CDR3 DNA is TGTGCCAGCAGTTTATACTTAGCCACTGAAGCTTTCTTT. This translates into CASSLYLATEAFF.

The chain employs TRBV24-1 and TRBJ2-5; 7 bases agree with TRBD1. Germline V gene lookup returns CDR1 KGHDR and CDR2 SFDVKD. Losses at the gene ends were 4 bases for V and 5 bases for J; bases not matched to a gene: 9. The CDR3 is made up of 15 amino acids. DNA of the CDR3: TGTGCCACCAGTGACTCTCAACAGGGGATTGAGACCCAGTACTTC. It codes for CATSDSQQGIETQYF.

The V gene is TRBV7-5, the J gene TRBJ1-3. TRBV7-5 has pseudogene status. This CDR3 is built from 18 residues. The chain's CDR3 is CVRSLVFDCEFSGNTIYF. As DNA, the CDR3 is TGTGTCAGAAGCTTAGTTTTCGACTGTGAGTTCTCTGGAAACACCATATATTTT.

J is TRBJ2-1 and V is TRBV5-4; 10 bases match TRBD2. This CDR3 spans 14 amino acids. Trimming removed 1 base from V and 7 bases from J; junction bases left unmatched: 2. Germline loops: CDR1 SGHNT, CDR2 YYREEE (reference sequence). CDR3 sequence reads: CASSLTSGTNEQFF. The CDR3 nucleotides are TGTGCCAGCAGCTTGACTAGCGGGACGAATGAGCAGTTCTTC.

The V and J genes are TRBV24-1 and TRBJ1-5, with 8 bases identical to TRBD1. CDR3 length: 13 residues. CDR1 and CDR2 from the germline V gene are KGHDR and SFDVKD. V lost 5 bases, J lost 7 bases, and 3 bases stayed unmatched. CDR3: CATSAGGEQPQHF. The CDR3 coding sequence is TGTGCCACCAGTGCAGGGGGCGAGCAGCCCCAGCATTTT.

The genes are TRBV24-1 and TRBJ2-2; TRBD2 might be the D (5 bases). There are 15 residues in the CDR3. Trimming cost V 8 bases and J 4 bases, with 16 bases left between them. Germline lookup yields CDR1 KGHDR and CDR2 SFDVKD. The chain's CDR3 is CATMDRGIPTGELFF. CDR3 in DNA: TGTGCCACCATGGACCGGGGTATACCCACCGGGGAGCTGTTTTTT.

The chain carries TRBV6-4 and TRBJ2-5, with 11 nucleotides matching TRBD2. Trimming took 6 bases from V and 4 from J; bases not matched to a gene: 7. Germline-derived CDR1 and CDR2 are MRHNA and SNTAGT. The CDR3 is 15 amino acids. The CDR3 protein is CASSLTSGGGETQYF. The DNA of the CDR3 is TGTGCCAGCAGCCTCACTAGCGGGGGAGGAGAGACCCAGTACTTC.

The gene calls are TRBV6-4 and TRBJ1-5, with no clear D. The V gene lost 3 bases and the J gene lost 3 bases, with 9 bases spanning the gap. The CDR3 is 14 amino acids. Germline V lookup: CDR1 MRHNA, CDR2 SNTAGT. The DNA for the CDR3 is TGTGCCAGCAGTGAAAAGAAGGTCAATCAGCCCCAGCATTTT. Amino acid sequence: CASSEKKVNQPQHF.

V usage is TRBV27 and J usage is TRBJ1-5; D is perhaps TRBD1 (6 bases). CDR1 MNHEY and CDR2 SMNVEV come from the germline V gene (reference sequence). The CDR3 totals 16 residues. V was cut by 2 bases and J by 5 bases, with 16 bases left in between. The CDR3 region is CASSLKPPTGYQPQHF. In nucleotides, the CDR3 is TGTGCCAGCAGTTTAAAGCCCCCAACAGGGTATCAGCCCCAGCATTTT.

This clone appeared a few times. The chain is built from TRBV23-1 and TRBJ2-5; the D is unclear. TRBV23-1 is known as an ORF, though its function is uncertain. The CDR3 totals 13 residues. Trimming left V 4 bases short and J 2 bases short, with 8 bases between. CDR3 protein: CASSRRSQETQYF. In nucleotides, the CDR3 is TGCGCCAGCAGTCGAAGGTCTCAAGAGACCCAGTACTTC.

This clone has more than one count but fewer than ten. The V gene is TRBV24-1, the J gene TRBJ2-2; the D gene is possibly TRBD2 (5 bases). The CDR3 extends over 15 amino acids. V was cut by 2 bases and J by 8 bases, with 14 bases left in between. CDR1 KGHDR and CDR2 SFDVKD come from the germline V gene. The CDR3 DNA reads as TGTGCCACCAGTGATTCTCTTACTAGTTTTGGGGAGCTGTTTTTT. It is translated as CATSDSLTSFGELFF.

The V gene is TRBV5-1, the J gene TRBJ2-7; no clear D gene. Deletions cut 4 bases from V and 3 bases from J, with 14 bases between. The CDR3 consists of 14 residues. CDR1 is SGHRS, CDR2 YFSETQ, per germline. In nucleotides, the CDR3 is TGCGCCAGCAGCCCGACGGTAGGAGACTACGAGCAGTACTTC. It yields the protein CASSPTVGDYEQYF.

This sequence joins TRBV7-8 and TRBJ2-7; a possible D gene is TRBD1 (6 bases). V was shortened by 3 bases and J by 3 bases, with 15 bases between the two germline ends. The CDR3 spans 15 residues. CDR1 and CDR2 from the germline V gene are SGHVS and FQNEAQ. The CDR3 nucleotides are TGTGCCAGCAGCTTTATAAGGCAGGGGATCTACGAGCAGTACTTC. Translating it yields CASSFIRQGIYEQYF.